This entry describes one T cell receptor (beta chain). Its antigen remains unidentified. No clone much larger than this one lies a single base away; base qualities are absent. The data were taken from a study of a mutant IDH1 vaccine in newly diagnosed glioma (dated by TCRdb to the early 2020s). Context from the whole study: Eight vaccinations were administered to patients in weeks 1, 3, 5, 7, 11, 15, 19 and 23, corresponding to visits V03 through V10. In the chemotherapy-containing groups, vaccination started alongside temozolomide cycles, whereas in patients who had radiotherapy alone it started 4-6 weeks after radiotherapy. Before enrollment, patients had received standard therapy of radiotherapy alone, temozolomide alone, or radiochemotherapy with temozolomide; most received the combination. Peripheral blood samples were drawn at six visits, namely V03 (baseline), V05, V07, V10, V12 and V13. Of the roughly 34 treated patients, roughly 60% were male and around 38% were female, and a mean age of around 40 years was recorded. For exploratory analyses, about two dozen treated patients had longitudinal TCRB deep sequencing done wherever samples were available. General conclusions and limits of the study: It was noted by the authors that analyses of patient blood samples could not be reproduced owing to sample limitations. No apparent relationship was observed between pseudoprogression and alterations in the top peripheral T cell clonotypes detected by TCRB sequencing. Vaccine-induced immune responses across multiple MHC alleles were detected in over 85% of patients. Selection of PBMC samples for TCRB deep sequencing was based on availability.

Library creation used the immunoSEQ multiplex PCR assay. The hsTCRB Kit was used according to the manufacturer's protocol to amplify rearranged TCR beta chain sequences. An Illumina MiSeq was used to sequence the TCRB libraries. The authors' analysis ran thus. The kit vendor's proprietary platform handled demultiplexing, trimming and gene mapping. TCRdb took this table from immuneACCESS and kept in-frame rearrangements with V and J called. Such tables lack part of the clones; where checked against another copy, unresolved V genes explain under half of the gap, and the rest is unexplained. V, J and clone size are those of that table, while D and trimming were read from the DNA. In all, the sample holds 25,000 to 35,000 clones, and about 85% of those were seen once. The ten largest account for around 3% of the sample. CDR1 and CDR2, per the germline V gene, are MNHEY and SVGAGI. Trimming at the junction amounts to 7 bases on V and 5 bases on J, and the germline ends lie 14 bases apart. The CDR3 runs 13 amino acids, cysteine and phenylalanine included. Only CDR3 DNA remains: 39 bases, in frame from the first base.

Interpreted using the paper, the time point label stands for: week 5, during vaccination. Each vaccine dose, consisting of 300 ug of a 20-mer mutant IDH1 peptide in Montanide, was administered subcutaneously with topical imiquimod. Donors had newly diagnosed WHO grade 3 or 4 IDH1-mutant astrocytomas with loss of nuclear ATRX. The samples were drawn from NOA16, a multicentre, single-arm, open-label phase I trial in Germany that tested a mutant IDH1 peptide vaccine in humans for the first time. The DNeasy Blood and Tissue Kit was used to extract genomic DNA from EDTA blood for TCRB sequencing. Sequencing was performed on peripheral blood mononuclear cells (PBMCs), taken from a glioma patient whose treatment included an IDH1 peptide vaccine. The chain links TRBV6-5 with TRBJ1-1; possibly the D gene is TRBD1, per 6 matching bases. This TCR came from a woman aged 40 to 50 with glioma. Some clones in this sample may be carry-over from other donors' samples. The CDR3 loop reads CASTRKGGTEAFF. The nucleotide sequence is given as TGTGCCAGCACCAGAAAGGGGGGGACTGAAGCTTTCTTT.